This TCR beta chain was profiled in a study of blood T cells in healthy people across ages. About the study: Per every two T cells, about one barcoded beta molecule was captured by template switching.

Using a J-beta primer mix together with a sample-barcoded 5' primer, a second PCR was run for about 6 to 12 cycles. Template switching added a 12-random-nucleotide identifier to every cDNA molecule. TCRdb fed the 5' RACE reads into MiXCR, producing one record per CDR3 protein. The table lists hundreds of thousands of distinct CDR3 sequences, around two fifths of them singletons. The CDR3 is 15 residues long. The germline CDR1 and CDR2 sequences are MGHRA and YSYEKL. Trimming removed 4 bases from V and 7 bases from J, with 16 bases in between. Each sample had at least 6 million PBMCs isolated. The genes are TRBV4-1 and TRBJ1-4; no reliable D call. The sample was blood. This clonotype was obtained from a man in his sixties in good health. Here the CDR3 DNA reads TGCGCCAGCAGCCGCAAGTTAGCTCTGTCTGAAAAACTGTTTTTT. It codes for CASSRKLALSEKLFF.